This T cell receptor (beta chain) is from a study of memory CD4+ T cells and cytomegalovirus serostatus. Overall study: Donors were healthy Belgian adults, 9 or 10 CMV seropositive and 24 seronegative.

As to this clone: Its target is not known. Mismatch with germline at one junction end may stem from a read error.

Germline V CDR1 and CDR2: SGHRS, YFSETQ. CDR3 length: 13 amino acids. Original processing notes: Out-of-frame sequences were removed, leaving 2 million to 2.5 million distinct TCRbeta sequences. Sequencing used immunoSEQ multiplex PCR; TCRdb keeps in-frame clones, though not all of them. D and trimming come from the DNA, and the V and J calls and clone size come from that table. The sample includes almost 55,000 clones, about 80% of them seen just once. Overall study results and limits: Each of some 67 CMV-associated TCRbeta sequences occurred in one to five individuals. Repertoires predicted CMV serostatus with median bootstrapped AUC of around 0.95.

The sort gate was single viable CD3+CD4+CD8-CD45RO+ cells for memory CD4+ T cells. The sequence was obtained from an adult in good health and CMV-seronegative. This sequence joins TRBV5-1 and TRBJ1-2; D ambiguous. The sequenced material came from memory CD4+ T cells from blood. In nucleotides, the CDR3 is TGTGCCAGCAGCTTGGGTTTGGGTAAGAGCTACACCTTC. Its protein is CASSLGLGKSYTF.